This TCR beta chain is from a study of T-cell reconstitution after alpha-beta-depleted transplantation in children. Unique molecular identifiers were used to barcode this TCRbeta library. From the PCR reads, TCRdb called clonotypes with MiXCR, one entry per CDR3 protein. The sample shows around 240,000 distinct CDR3 sequences, about 8.8% of them seen only once. V was clipped by 2 bases and J by 2 bases, with 7 bases between them. This CDR3 has 14 amino acids. Germline values: CDR1 MNHEY, CDR2 SVGAGI. This clonotype was recorded many times. The specimen was PBMCs from the stem cell graft donor, collected from the stem cell graft. J is TRBJ1-5 and V is TRBV6-5; D is uncertain. The TCR sequence derives from a human donor who donated a stem cell graft to a child with SCID. The CDR3 DNA reads TGTGCCAGCAGTTACGGACGTGGCAATCAGCCCCAGCATTTT. Translation gives CASSYGRGNQPQHF.